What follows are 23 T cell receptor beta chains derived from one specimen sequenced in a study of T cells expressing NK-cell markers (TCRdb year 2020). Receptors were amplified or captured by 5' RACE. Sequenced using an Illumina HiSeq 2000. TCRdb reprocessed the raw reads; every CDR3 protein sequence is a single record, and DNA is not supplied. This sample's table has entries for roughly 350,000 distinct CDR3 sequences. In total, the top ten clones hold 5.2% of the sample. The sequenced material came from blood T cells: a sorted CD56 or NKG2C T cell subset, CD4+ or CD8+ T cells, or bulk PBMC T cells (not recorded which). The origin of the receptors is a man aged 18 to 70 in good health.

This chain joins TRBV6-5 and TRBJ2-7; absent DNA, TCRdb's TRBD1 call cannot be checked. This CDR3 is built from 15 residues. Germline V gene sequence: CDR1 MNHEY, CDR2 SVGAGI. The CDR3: CASSYTWSGTGEQYF.

CDR3: CSAPRGTSGWETQYF. The chain carries TRBV20-1 and TRBJ2-5; the D call from TCRdb, TRBD2, cannot be confirmed without DNA. The V gene's germline CDR1 is DFQATT and CDR2 SNEGSKA (reference sequence). CDR3 length: 15 amino acids.

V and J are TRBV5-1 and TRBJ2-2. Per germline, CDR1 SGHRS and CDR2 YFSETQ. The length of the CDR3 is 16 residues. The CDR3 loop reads CASSQTSRAVTGELFF.

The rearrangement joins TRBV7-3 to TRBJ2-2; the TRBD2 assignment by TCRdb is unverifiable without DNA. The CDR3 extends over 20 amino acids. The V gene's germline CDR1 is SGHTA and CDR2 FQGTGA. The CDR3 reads CASSLSLGRSGDENTGELFF.

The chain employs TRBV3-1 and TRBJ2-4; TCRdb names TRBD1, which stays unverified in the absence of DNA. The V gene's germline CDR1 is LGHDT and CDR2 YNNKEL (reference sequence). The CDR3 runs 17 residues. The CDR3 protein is CASSLENDRGAKNIQYF.

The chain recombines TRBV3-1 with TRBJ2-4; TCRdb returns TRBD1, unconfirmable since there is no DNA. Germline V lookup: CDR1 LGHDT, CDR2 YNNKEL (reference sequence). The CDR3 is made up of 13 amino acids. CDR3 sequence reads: CASRWTGDNIQYF.

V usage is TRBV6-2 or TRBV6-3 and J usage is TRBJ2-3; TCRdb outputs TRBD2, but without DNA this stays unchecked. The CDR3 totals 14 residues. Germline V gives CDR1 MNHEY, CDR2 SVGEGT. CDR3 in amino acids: CASSQQRGVDTQYF.

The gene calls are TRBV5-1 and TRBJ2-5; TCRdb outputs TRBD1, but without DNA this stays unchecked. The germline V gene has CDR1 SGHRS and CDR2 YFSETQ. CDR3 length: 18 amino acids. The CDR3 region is CASSLMGRPGHKQETQYF. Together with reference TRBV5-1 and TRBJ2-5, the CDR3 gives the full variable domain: KAGVTQTPRYLIKTRGQQVTLSCSPISGHRSVSWYQQTPGQGLQFLFEYFSETQRNKGNFPGRFSGRQFSNSRSEMNVSTLELGDSALYLCASSLMGRPGHKQETQYFGPGTRLLVL.

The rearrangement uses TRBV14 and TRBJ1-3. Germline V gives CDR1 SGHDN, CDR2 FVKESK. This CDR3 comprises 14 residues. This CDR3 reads CASSIQSSGNTIYF.

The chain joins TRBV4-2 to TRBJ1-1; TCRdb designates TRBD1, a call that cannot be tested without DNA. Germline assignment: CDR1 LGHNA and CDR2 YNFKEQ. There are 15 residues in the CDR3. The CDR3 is CASSQTDRARTEAFF.

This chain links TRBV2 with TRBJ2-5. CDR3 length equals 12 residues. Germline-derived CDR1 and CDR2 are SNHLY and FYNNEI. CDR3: CASRWGQETQYF.

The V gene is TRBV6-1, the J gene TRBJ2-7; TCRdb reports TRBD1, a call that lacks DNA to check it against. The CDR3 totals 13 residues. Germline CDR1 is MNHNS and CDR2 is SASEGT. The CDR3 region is CASRNRGSNEQYF.

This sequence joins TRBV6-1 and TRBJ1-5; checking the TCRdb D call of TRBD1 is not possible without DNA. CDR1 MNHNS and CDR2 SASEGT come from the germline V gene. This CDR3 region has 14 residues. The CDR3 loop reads CASTDVRDNQPQHF.

The CDR3 here is CASSFSTGGAFRGTNEQFF. V is TRBV13 and J is TRBJ2-1; TCRdb lists TRBD1, though no DNA is available to test this call. The CDR3 length is 19 residues. Germline V gene sequence: CDR1 PRHDT, CDR2 FYEKMQ (reference sequence). Using reference TRBV13 and TRBJ2-1 for the parts outside the CDR3, the full variable domain is AAGVIQSPRHLIKEKRETATLKCYPIPRHDTVYWYQQGPGQDPQFLISFYEKMQSDKGSIPDRFSAQQFSDYHSELNMSSLELGDSALYFCASSFSTGGAFRGTNEQFFGPGTRLTVL.

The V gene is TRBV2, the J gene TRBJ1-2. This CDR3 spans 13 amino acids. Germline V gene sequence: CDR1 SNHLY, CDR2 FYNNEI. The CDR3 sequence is CASSEALPFGYTF.

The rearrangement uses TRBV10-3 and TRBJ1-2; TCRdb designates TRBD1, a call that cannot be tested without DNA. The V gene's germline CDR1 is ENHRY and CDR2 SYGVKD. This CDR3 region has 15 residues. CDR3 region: CAIRRRTEPNYGYTF.

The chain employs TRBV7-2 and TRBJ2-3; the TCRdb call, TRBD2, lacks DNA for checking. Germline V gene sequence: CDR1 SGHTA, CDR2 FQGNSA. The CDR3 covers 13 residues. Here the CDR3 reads CASKGGSTDTQYF.

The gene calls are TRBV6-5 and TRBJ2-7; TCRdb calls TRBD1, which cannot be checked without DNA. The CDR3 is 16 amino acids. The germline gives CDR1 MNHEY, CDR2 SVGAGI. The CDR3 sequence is CASRYRPGHWPQEQYF.

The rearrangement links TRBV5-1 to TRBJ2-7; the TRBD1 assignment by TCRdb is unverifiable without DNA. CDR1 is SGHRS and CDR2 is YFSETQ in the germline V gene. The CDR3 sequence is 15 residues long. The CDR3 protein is CASSPYRDRGREQYF.

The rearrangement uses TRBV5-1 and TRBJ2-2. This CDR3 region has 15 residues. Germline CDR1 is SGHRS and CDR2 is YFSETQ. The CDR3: CASSIAFRNTGELFF. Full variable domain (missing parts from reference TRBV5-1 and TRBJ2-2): KAGVTQTPRYLIKTRGQQVTLSCSPISGHRSVSWYQQTPGQGLQFLFEYFSETQRNKGNFPGRFSGRQFSNSRSEMNVSTLELGDSALYLCASSIAFRNTGELFFGEGSRLTVL.

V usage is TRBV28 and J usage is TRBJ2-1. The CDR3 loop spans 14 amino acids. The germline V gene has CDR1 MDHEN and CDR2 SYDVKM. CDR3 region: CASSQFLRHNEQFF.

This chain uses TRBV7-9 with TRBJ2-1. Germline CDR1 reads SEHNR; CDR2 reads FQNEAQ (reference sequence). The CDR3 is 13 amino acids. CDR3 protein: CASSLARFDEQFF.

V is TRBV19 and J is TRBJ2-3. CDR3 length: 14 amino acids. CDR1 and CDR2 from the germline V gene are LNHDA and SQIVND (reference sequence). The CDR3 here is CASSIGLATDTQYF.